This is a list of T cell receptor beta chains from one sample in a study of cytomegalovirus exposure and HLA in healthy donors. Generated by immunoSEQ multiplex PCR, the TCRdb table keeps only in-frame clones and is missing some. This sample has roughly 190,000 clones, with approximately 78% found just once. Material: PBMCs. Receptors originate from a young woman in good health and CMV-seronegative. Each CDR3 is given with its conserved first and last residue. The D gene is left open where the match is weak. Only some rows state a clone size, as once, few, many or a class for expanded clones.

size	D	V	J	CDR3	DNA
few	.	TRBV19	TRBJ1-1	CASSIGGGNTEAFF	TGTGCCAGTAGTATAGGCGGCGGGAACACTGAAGCTTTCTTT
.	.	TRBV6-5	TRBJ2-3	CASSYEGSKTDTQYF	TGTGCCAGCAGTTACGAAGGTAGCAAAACAGATACGCAGTATTTT
.	.	TRBV19	TRBJ2-3	CASSIDTASTDTQYF	TGTGCCAGTAGTATAGATACAGCTAGCACAGATACGCAGTATTTT
.	.	TRBV10-3	TRBJ1-1	CAISDVRRLATEAFF	TGTGCCATCAGTGACGTCAGGAGGTTAGCTACTGAAGCTTTCTTT
few	.	TRBV29-1	TRBJ1-2	CSVEFREGGYGYTF	TGCAGCGTTGAATTCAGGGAGGGAGGCTATGGCTACACCTTC
.	TRBD2	TRBV2	TRBJ2-1	CASRPLAADSYNEQFF	TGTGCCAGCAGACCTCTAGCGGCCGACTCCTACAATGAGCAGTTCTTC
.	.	TRBV27	TRBJ2-1	CASRTVLSGGYNEQFF	TGTGCCAGCAGGACCGTGCTTAGCGGCGGTTACAATGAGCAGTTCTTC
few	TRBD1	TRBV4-1	TRBJ1-1	CASSQDTGVFTEAFF	TGCGCCAGCAGCCAAGACACAGGGGTATTCACTGAAGCTTTCTTT
.	.	TRBV27	TRBJ2-1	CASSSITNYPSYNEQFF	TGTGCCAGCAGTTCCATAACAAACTACCCCTCCTACAATGAGCAGTTCTTC
once	TRBD2	TRBV27	TRBJ2-1	CASSLLLAGVGEQFF	TGTGCCAGCAGTTTGCTACTAGCGGGGGTTGGTGAGCAGTTCTTC
.	TRBD2	TRBV7-2	TRBJ2-1	CASSFLLAGQSGEQFF	TGTGCCAGCAGCTTCCTACTAGCGGGACAGTCGGGCGAGCAGTTCTTC
.	.	TRBV28	TRBJ1-2	CASSPGWYGYTF	TGTGCCAGCAGTCCGGGGTGGTATGGCTACACCTTC
.	TRBD2	TRBV7-2	TRBJ2-2	CASSLSPLAGDTGELFF	TGTGCCAGCAGCTTATCCCCCCTAGCGGGCGACACCGGGGAGCTGTTTTTT
.	TRBD2	TRBV23-1	TRBJ2-3	CASSNSGLAENHGTDTQYF	TGCGCCAGCAGTAACTCGGGACTAGCGGAAAACCACGGCACAGATACGCAGTATTTT
.	.	TRBV6-5	TRBJ1-2	CASSYDVGGVGGYTF	TGTGCCAGCAGTTACGACGTCGGAGGGGTGGGTGGCTACACCTTC
.	.	TRBV28	TRBJ1-2	CASSLLRGSGRTLYGYTF	TGTGCCAGCAGTTTATTACGGGGTTCAGGTCGGACCCTCTATGGCTACACCTTC
once	.	TRBV27	TRBJ2-1	CASSLERAAPRFF	TGTGCCAGCAGTTTAGAGAGGGCAGCTCCTAGGTTCTTC
few	TRBD2	TRBV5-4	TRBJ2-3	CASSQDREREGTDTQYF	TGCGCCAGCAGCCAAGATAGGGAGCGGGAGGGCACAGATACGCAGTATTTT
few	.	TRBV4-1	TRBJ1-5	CASSTLGRYQPQHF	TGCGCCAGCAGCACACTAGGCAGGTATCAGCCCCAGCATTTT
.	TRBD2	TRBV5-1	TRBJ2-7	CASSLVAGLYEQYF	TGCGCCAGCAGCTTGGTAGCGGGACTCTACGAGCAGTACTTC
.	TRBD1	TRBV19	TRBJ2-2	CASSKAGGNTGELFF	TGTGCCAGTAGTAAGGCAGGGGGAAACACCGGGGAGCTGTTTTTT
.	TRBD1	TRBV19	TRBJ1-4	CASSDPGQGRANEKLFF	TGTGCCAGTAGCGATCCGGGACAGGGTAGGGCTAATGAAAAACTGTTTTTT
.	TRBD1	TRBV30	TRBJ2-5	CAWSRQGETQYF	TGTGCCTGGAGTCGACAGGGGGAGACCCAGTACTTC
.	TRBD2	TRBV11-2	TRBJ2-1	CASSPSGLAAYSYNEQFF	TGTGCCAGCAGCCCCTCCGGGCTAGCGGCTTACTCCTACAATGAGCAGTTCTTC
.	.	TRBV5-4	TRBJ2-1	CASSFVTSFNEQFF	TGTGCCAGCAGCTTCGTAACTAGCTTCAATGAGCAGTTCTTC
.	.	TRBV19	TRBJ2-7	CASSRRGADEQYF	TGTGCCAGTAGTAGGCGGGGCGCTGACGAGCAGTACTTC
once	TRBD1	TRBV30	TRBJ2-4	CAWDRGGLAKNIQYF	TGTGCCTGGGACAGGGGGGGGCTAGCCAAAAACATTCAGTACTTC
few	.	TRBV5-6	TRBJ2-1	CASSLDSVNEQFF	TGTGCCAGCAGCTTGGATTCGGTCAATGAGCAGTTCTTC
.	.	TRBV7-9	TRBJ2-5	CASSFPIGGQETQYF	TGTGCCAGCAGCTTCCCCATAGGGGGCCAAGAGACCCAGTACTTC
once	TRBD1	TRBV7-9	TRBJ1-2	CASSLEMTGHGYTF	TGTGCCAGCAGCCTCGAAATGACAGGGCATGGCTACACCTTC
.	TRBD2	TRBV19	TRBJ2-7	CASSEYRLAGRYEQYF	TGTGCCAGTAGCGAATATCGACTAGCGGGCCGCTACGAGCAGTACTTC